The 29 T cell receptor beta chains below come from one sample, sequenced in a study of blood T cell repertoires in COVID-19. Profiled with immunoSEQ multiplex PCR; TCRdb holds only in-frame clones, not every one. The table has 250,000 or so clones, about nine tenths seen once; the top ten hold 3%. The sample consisted of peripheral blood. These receptors originate from a woman aged 30 to 39 with active or convalescent COVID-19.

The chain employs TRBV29-1 and TRBJ2-7, with TRBD1 identical over 11 bases. Germline V gene lookup returns CDR1 SQVTM and CDR2 ANQGSEA. CDR3 size: 13 residues. V was clipped by 3 bases and J by 7 bases; unmatched bases: 5. The CDR3 is CSVDGQGAQEQYF. The DNA of the CDR3 is TGCAGCGTTGACGGACAGGGGGCGCAGGAGCAGTACTTC.

The chain recombines TRBV15 with TRBJ2-1; 9 bases match TRBD2. Losses at the gene ends were 3 bases for V and 6 bases for J; bases not matched to a gene: 6. This CDR3 comprises 15 residues. In germline, CDR1 is LNHNV, CDR2 YYDKDF (reference sequence). CDR3 residues: CATSSGGGGSNEQFF. For the CDR3, the DNA is TGTGCCACCAGCAGCGGCGGGGGGGGTAGCAATGAGCAGTTCTTC.

The chain carries TRBV6-6 and TRBJ1-1, with D tentatively TRBD1 (5 bases). The CDR3 is 14 amino acids. In germline, CDR1 is MNHNY, CDR2 SVGAGI (reference sequence). Trimming removed 0 bases from V and 5 bases from J, with 10 bases in between. The DNA for the CDR3 is TGTGCCAGCAGTTACTCGAGTCGGGGGACTGAAGCTTTCTTT. Protein product: CASSYSSRGTEAFF.

This sequence joins TRBV2 and TRBJ2-3; 11 bases agree with TRBD2. Germline CDR1 and CDR2: SNHLY and FYNNEI. The CDR3 is 18 residues long. The V gene end was trimmed by 7 bases and the J gene end by 1 base; junction bases not matched to a gene: 13. CDR3 region: CASTPSGGLIAGTDTQYF. The CDR3 nucleotides read TGTGCCAGCACTCCTAGCGGGGGGCTTATCGCAGGCACAGATACGCAGTATTTT. The whole variable domain, filled in from reference TRBV2 and TRBJ2-3, reads EPEVTQTPSHQVTQMGQEVILRCVPISNHLYFYWYRQILGQKVEFLVSFYNNEISEKSEIFDDQFSVERPDGSNFTLKIRSTKLEDSAMYFCASTPSGGLIAGTDTQYFGPGTRLTVL.

The J gene is TRBJ1-1, the V gene TRBV27; TRBD1 matches 7 bases. Germline assignment: CDR1 MNHEY and CDR2 SMNVEV (reference sequence). V trimming: 3 bases; J trimming: 3 bases; junction bases outside the gene matches: 4. The CDR3 runs to 14 residues. The CDR3 spells CASSLDRWDTEAFF. CDR3 DNA sequence: TGTGCCAGCAGTTTGGACAGGTGGGACACTGAAGCTTTCTTT.

This chain connects TRBV5-5 to TRBJ1-6, with D perhaps TRBD1 (5 bases). The CDR3 covers 16 residues. Trimming took off 4 bases at V and 5 bases at J, with 16 bases between the two ends. Germline V CDR1 and CDR2: SGHKS, YYEKEE (reference sequence). The CDR3 bases are TGTGCCAGCAGCGAGCTTTCCGACAGAGATAATTCACCCCTCCACTTT. It specifies CASSELSDRDNSPLHF. The full variable domain, with the rest looked up from reference TRBV5-5 and TRBJ1-6, is DAGVTQSPTHLIKTRGQQVTLRCSPISGHKSVSWYQQVLGQGPQFIFQYYEKEERGRGNFPDRFSARQFPNYSSELNVNALLLGDSALYLCASSELSDRDNSPLHFGNGTRLTVT.

This sequence joins TRBV5-1 and TRBJ2-3; possible D gene TRBD1, 5 bases. Deletions cut 4 bases from V and 1 base from J, with 10 bases between. The CDR3 has 14 amino acids. Germline V CDR1 and CDR2: SGHRS, YFSETQ. CDR3 sequence reads: CASSVLGGTDTQYF. The CDR3 DNA follows: TGCGCCAGCAGCGTGCTAGGGGGCACAGATACGCAGTATTTT.

The V call is TRBV7-9, the J call TRBJ2-7; a weak D match, TRBD1 (6 bases). V lost 1 base to trimming and J lost 1 base, with 11 bases between them. From germline, CDR1 is SEHNR and CDR2 FQNEAQ (reference sequence). This CDR3 spans 15 amino acids. The CDR3 region is CASSLGGTSSYEQYF. CDR3 nucleotides: TGTGCCAGCAGCTTAGGGGGGACAAGTTCCTACGAGCAGTACTTC.

This sequence joins TRBV30 and TRBJ1-5, with D possibly TRBD1 on 6 matching bases. Trimming pared 3 bases from V and 3 bases from J, leaving 15 bases between. CDR3 length: 15 amino acids. CDR1 is GTSNPN, CDR2 SVGIG, per germline (reference sequence). The CDR3 is CAWRNGGAHNQPQHF. DNA of the CDR3: TGTGCCTGGAGAAATGGGGGGGCTCACAATCAGCCCCAGCATTTT.

This clone was seen once. The rearrangement uses TRBV29-1 and TRBJ1-2; D not resolved. Germline CDR1 is SQVTM and CDR2 is ANQGSEA. This CDR3 comprises 10 residues. Trimming removed 7 bases at V and 4 bases at J, with 7 bases between. CDR3 residues: CSAASYGYTF. The CDR3 region has the DNA TGCAGCGCTGCGTCCTATGGCTACACCTTC.

This chain links TRBV27 with TRBJ2-5; D might be TRBD1 (6 bases). Germline assignment: CDR1 MNHEY and CDR2 SMNVEV (reference sequence). The V end was cut by 6 bases, the J end by 2 bases, with 10 bases between. This CDR3 has 13 residues. This CDR3 reads CASSRQEQETQYF. The CDR3 nucleotides read TGTGCCAGCAGCCGACAGGAGCAAGAGACCCAGTACTTC.

This chain joins TRBV28 and TRBJ1-1; no clear D. CDR1 is MDHEN, CDR2 SYDVKM, per germline. CDR3 length equals 16 residues. With 4 bases removed from V and 0 bases from J, the gap between germline ends came to 15 bases. The CDR3 coding sequence is TGTGCCAGCAGTTCCCCCCACATGGCGGTGAACACTGAAGCTTTCTTT. Translated: CASSSPHMAVNTEAFF.

This chain joins TRBV6-6 and TRBJ2-1, with D perhaps TRBD2 (5 bases). CDR3 length: 13 amino acids. The germline gives CDR1 MNHNY, CDR2 SVGAGI (reference sequence). The V end lost 4 bases, the J end lost 10 bases, and 14 bases lay between the germline ends. This CDR3 reads CASSSASGIEQFF. The CDR3 DNA sequence: TGTGCCAGCAGTTCCGCTTCGGGGATAGAGCAGTTCTTC.

The rearrangement uses TRBV6-1 and TRBJ2-3; 8 bases align to TRBD2. The CDR3 spans 17 residues. In germline, CDR1 is MNHNS, CDR2 SASEGT. Unmatched junction bases numbered 7, after V lost 1 base and J lost 1 base. The CDR3 reads CASSEVPAGGGTDTQYF. The CDR3 DNA reads TGTGCCAGCAGTGAAGTCCCTGCGGGGGGCGGCACAGATACGCAGTATTTT.

This clone was counted a single time. The V gene is TRBV19, the J gene TRBJ1-6; TRBD1 matches 7 bases. CDR1 is LNHDA and CDR2 is SQIVND in the germline V gene (reference sequence). This CDR3 is 16 amino acids long. The V gene end was trimmed by 7 bases and the J gene end by 9 bases; junction bases not matched to a gene: 15. The CDR3 loop reads CASTDSHDRVSSPLHF. The CDR3 DNA follows: TGTGCCAGTACCGACTCCCATGACAGGGTTAGTTCACCCCTCCACTTT.

A single count supports this clone. This rearrangement joins TRBV5-6 to TRBJ1-2; D not certain. CDR1 and CDR2 from the germline V gene are SGHDT and YYEEEE. This CDR3 region has 14 residues. V lost 0 bases and J 8 bases, leaving 14 bases between the germline ends. CDR3 region: CASSLGRLVEGYTF. For the CDR3, the DNA is TGTGCCAGCAGCTTGGGTCGACTAGTCGAGGGCTACACCTTC.

CDR3 region: CAWSGTLINYGYTF. Written as DNA, the CDR3 is TGTGCCTGGAGCGGGACACTGATAAACTATGGCTACACCTTC. J is TRBJ1-2 and V is TRBV30, with D possibly being TRBD1 (6 bases). From germline, CDR1 is GTSNPN and CDR2 SVGIG (reference sequence). This CDR3 spans 14 amino acids. V dropped 3 bases and J dropped 2 bases, with 13 bases sitting between them.

The chain links TRBV4-1 to TRBJ1-5, with D possibly TRBD1 on 5 matching bases. The V end lost 0 bases, the J end lost 5 bases, and 14 bases lay between the germline ends. Germline CDR1 is MGHRA and CDR2 is YSYEKL. CDR3 length equals 16 residues. DNA for the CDR3: TGCGCCAGCAGCCAAGACTGGTACAGGAGCGATCAGCCCCAGCATTTT. Translation gives CASSQDWYRSDQPQHF.

The chain employs TRBV10-3 and TRBJ1-5; 11 bases agree with TRBD1. The CDR3 is made up of 17 amino acids. V gave up 5 bases and J gave up 5 bases; unmatched junction bases: 11. Germline CDR1 and CDR2: ENHRY and SYGVKD. CDR3 nucleotide sequence: TGTGCCATCAGTCCCGGGACAGGGGGTGTTGGGGATCAGCCCCAGCATTTT. Residues: CAISPGTGGVGDQPQHF.

The rearrangement joins TRBV5-1 to TRBJ1-6, with TRBD1 matching over 8 bases. Losses at the gene ends were 3 bases for V and 7 bases for J; bases not matched to a gene: 9. CDR1 is SGHRS, CDR2 YFSETQ, per germline. CDR3 length: 16 residues. DNA of the CDR3: TGCGCCAGCAGCTCCAGGACAGGGAGTAGGAATTCACCCCTCCACTTT. Translated, it gives CASSSRTGSRNSPLHF.

The rearrangement joins TRBV3-1 (or the pseudogene TRBV3-2) to TRBJ1-2; D not certain. Germline loops: CDR1 LGHDT, CDR2 YNNKEL (reference sequence). V lost 3 bases and J 8 bases, leaving 10 bases between the germline ends. CDR3 length: 12 amino acids. The chain's CDR3 is CASSQTKGGYTF. The CDR3 nucleotides are TGTGCCAGCAGCCAGACAAAAGGAGGCTACACCTTC.

The chain recombines TRBV30 with TRBJ1-5; D is uncertain. CDR3 length: 15 amino acids. Per germline, CDR1 GTSNPN and CDR2 SVGIG (reference sequence). V was clipped by 0 bases and J by 1 base, with 10 bases between them. The CDR3 is CAWSVRGPSNQPQHF. CDR3 DNA: TGTGCCTGGAGTGTACGAGGGCCGAGCAATCAGCCCCAGCATTTT.

V usage is TRBV30 and J usage is TRBJ2-1; D may be TRBD1 (5 bases). CDR3 size: 14 residues. The germline CDR1 and CDR2 sequences are GTSNPN and SVGIG (reference sequence). V was trimmed by 0 bases and J by 5 bases, leaving 11 bases between them. The DNA for the CDR3 is TGTGCCTGGAGTGTAAAAGGGGCCCACAATGAGCAGTTCTTC. It codes for CAWSVKGAHNEQFF.

The rearrangement links TRBV15 to TRBJ2-1; 7 bases align to TRBD2. Germline V lookup: CDR1 LNHNV, CDR2 YYDKDF (reference sequence). V lost 5 bases and J lost 5; bases outside the gene matches: 12. This CDR3 has 16 residues. DNA for the CDR3: TGTGCCACCAGCGGTGGGAGGGGTCCCTACCACAATGAGCAGTTCTTC. This translates into CATSGGRGPYHNEQFF.

The chain combines TRBV6-2 or TRBV6-3 with TRBJ2-1, with a possible D match to TRBD2 (5 bases). V lost 6 bases and J 12 bases, leaving 21 bases between the germline ends. The CDR3 has 14 residues. The germline V gene encodes CDR1 MNHEY and CDR2 SVGEGT. The DNA for the CDR3 is TGTGCCAGCAGCCGCGAGCGGTTAGCTAGTCGGCAGTTCTTC. Translating it yields CASSRERLASRQFF.

The DNA for the CDR3 is TGTGCCAGCAGCTTAATAATTACTAGCGGGGTGTGGGAGGCTGAGCAGTTCTTC. It codes for CASSLIITSGVWEAEQFF. The chain couples TRBV7-3 to TRBJ2-1; 10 nucleotides align to TRBD2. Germline V gene lookup returns CDR1 SGHTA and CDR2 FQGTGA. Trimming at V came to 1 base and at J to 9 bases, leaving 15 bases not matched to a gene. The CDR3 sequence is 18 residues long.

The genes are TRBV4-3 and TRBJ2-3; D is ambiguous. Germline lookup yields CDR1 LGHNA and CDR2 YSLEER. V was shortened by 0 bases and J by 2 bases, with 9 bases between the two germline ends. The CDR3 is 15 amino acids. CDR3 nucleotide sequence: TGCGCCAGCAGCCAAGATTTGAGGTCCACAGATACGCAGTATTTT. Its protein product is CASSQDLRSTDTQYF.

The rearrangement uses TRBV9 and TRBJ2-1; tentative D call: TRBD1 (6 bases). The germline CDR1 and CDR2 sequences are SGDLS and YYNGEE. The CDR3 has 15 amino acids. The V end lost 7 bases, the J end lost 1 base, and 15 bases lay between the germline ends. CDR3 in amino acids: CASQREQGSYNEQFF. DNA for the CDR3: TGTGCCAGCCAAAGGGAGCAGGGGTCCTACAATGAGCAGTTCTTC.

The DNA of the CDR3 is TGTGCCAGCAGCCCCCCGGGACAGGAAGGGTTTTTT. This codes for CASSPPGQEGFF. V usage is TRBV7-2 and J usage is TRBJ1-4, with 8 bases matching TRBD1. Germline V gene data show CDR1 as SGHTA and CDR2 as FQGNSA. This CDR3 is 12 amino acids long. J gave up 16 bases and V 5 bases, and 9 bases lay outside the gene matches.